These T cell receptor beta chains were read from a single sample in a study of cytomegalovirus exposure and HLA in healthy donors. Some clones are missing from TCRdb's copy, which holds only in-frame ones; the method was immunoSEQ multiplex PCR. The table has under 80,000 clones, roughly 80% seen once; the top ten hold 7.2%. Material for sequencing was PBMCs. Every receptor here comes from a woman in her 40s in good health and CMV-seronegative. CDR3s include the opening cysteine and the closing phenylalanine or tryptophan. Each record gives: J gene, clone size, V gene, D gene, CDR3 DNA, CDR3 protein. The D gene is left open where the match is weak. Clone size, where shown, is once, few, many, or a class for clones that have expanded.

j_gene: TRBJ1-5
abundance: .
v_gene: TRBV10-2
d_gene: .
CDR3nt: TGCGCCAGCAGTGAGTTAGCAGGGGAGGGTCAGCCCCAGCATTTT
CDR3aa: CASSELAGEGQPQHF

j_gene: TRBJ2-4
abundance: once
v_gene: TRBV28
d_gene: .
CDR3nt: TGTGCCAGCAGTGTAAGGGGGGGCTCCATTCAGTACTTC
CDR3aa: CASSVRGGSIQYF

j_gene: TRBJ1-1
abundance: .
v_gene: TRBV6-6
d_gene: .
CDR3nt: TGTGCCAGCAGACAAGCGGGTCTCAAGAACACTGAAGCTTTCTTT
CDR3aa: CASRQAGLKNTEAFF

j_gene: TRBJ1-1
abundance: few
v_gene: TRBV5-1
d_gene: TRBD1
CDR3nt: TGCGCCAGCAGCACCGGGACAGGGGCCACTGAAGCTTTCTTT
CDR3aa: CASSTGTGATEAFF

j_gene: TRBJ1-1
abundance: few
v_gene: TRBV25-1
d_gene: TRBD1
CDR3nt: TGTGCCAGCAGTGCCAGACAGGGGAGGTCAAGCACTGAAGCTTTCTTT
CDR3aa: CASSARQGRSSTEAFF

j_gene: TRBJ2-7
abundance: few
v_gene: TRBV5-4
d_gene: TRBD2
CDR3nt: TGTGCCAGCAGTCCGGGGGGGGAGGGGTACGAGCAGTACTTC
CDR3aa: CASSPGGEGYEQYF

j_gene: TRBJ1-1
abundance: once
v_gene: TRBV4-1
d_gene: .
CDR3nt: TGCGCCAGCAGCCAAGGAGCACAGTTCGGGATGAGTGAAGCTTTCTTT
CDR3aa: CASSQGAQFGMSEAFF

j_gene: TRBJ2-4
abundance: .
v_gene: TRBV5-4
d_gene: .
CDR3nt: TGTGCCAGCAGCGGTAGCAGAACTGGGTCCATTCAGTACTTC
CDR3aa: CASSGSRTGSIQYF

j_gene: TRBJ2-7
abundance: .
v_gene: TRBV28
d_gene: TRBD1
CDR3nt: TGTGCCAGCAACGGACAGGGGCCCTACGAGCAGTACTTC
CDR3aa: CASNGQGPYEQYF

j_gene: TRBJ2-1
abundance: few
v_gene: TRBV7-2
d_gene: TRBD2
CDR3nt: TGTGCCAGCAGCTTAAGCCACGCCGGGACTAGCGGGAGAAATGAGCAGTTCTTC
CDR3aa: CASSLSHAGTSGRNEQFF

j_gene: TRBJ1-2
abundance: .
v_gene: TRBV5-1
d_gene: TRBD1
CDR3nt: TGCGCCAGCAGCTTGGAGGGGACAGCAATACCTTGGAATGGCTACACCTTC
CDR3aa: CASSLEGTAIPWNGYTF

j_gene: TRBJ1-5
abundance: .
v_gene: TRBV30
d_gene: .
CDR3nt: TGTGCCTGGAGTCCCGGGGATCAGCCCCAGCATTTT
CDR3aa: CAWSPGDQPQHF

j_gene: TRBJ1-5
abundance: once
v_gene: TRBV7-7
d_gene: TRBD1
CDR3nt: TGTGCCAGCAGCCAGATCACAGGGGAAGGCAATCAGCCCCAGCATTTT
CDR3aa: CASSQITGEGNQPQHF

j_gene: TRBJ2-7
abundance: .
v_gene: TRBV9
d_gene: TRBD2
CDR3nt: TGTGCCAGCAGCCCGACGTCTAGCGGGTTGAACTCCTACGAGCAGTACTTC
CDR3aa: CASSPTSSGLNSYEQYF

j_gene: TRBJ2-2
abundance: .
v_gene: TRBV4-3
d_gene: TRBD2
CDR3nt: TGCGCCAGCAGCCGAAGGACTAGCGGGAGGGTCGGGGAGCTGTTTTTT
CDR3aa: CASSRRTSGRVGELFF

j_gene: TRBJ1-2
abundance: .
v_gene: TRBV10-3
d_gene: TRBD1
CDR3nt: TGTGCCATCAGGGGCAGACAGGGGATTGGCTACACCTTC
CDR3aa: CAIRGRQGIGYTF

j_gene: TRBJ1-1
abundance: few
v_gene: TRBV25-1
d_gene: .
CDR3nt: TGTGCCAGCACCGGGGTATGGGGCACTGAAGCTTTCTTT
CDR3aa: CASTGVWGTEAFF

j_gene: TRBJ2-7
abundance: few
v_gene: TRBV6-5
d_gene: .
CDR3nt: TGTGCCAGCAGTTCCAACAGGGTGGTAAGCCTCTTC
CDR3aa: CASSSNRVVSLF

j_gene: TRBJ2-1
abundance: .
v_gene: TRBV5-8
d_gene: .
CDR3nt: TGTGCCAGCAGCTTTATCAGGAGGGGTGGGAATGAGCAGTTCTTC
CDR3aa: CASSFIRRGGNEQFF

j_gene: TRBJ2-7
abundance: .
v_gene: TRBV19
d_gene: .
CDR3nt: TGTGCCAGTAGTGTTAGGGGAAATTCCTACGAGCAGTACTTC
CDR3aa: CASSVRGNSYEQYF

j_gene: TRBJ2-3
abundance: .
v_gene: TRBV18
d_gene: TRBD2
CDR3nt: TGTGCCAGCTCAAGAGGACTAGCGGGAGTTACAGATACGCAGTATTTT
CDR3aa: CASSRGLAGVTDTQYF

j_gene: TRBJ2-7
abundance: .
v_gene: TRBV7-3
d_gene: .
CDR3nt: TGTGCCAGCAGCTTAAATCAGGGTTCCTACGAGCAGTACTTC
CDR3aa: CASSLNQGSYEQYF

j_gene: TRBJ1-1
abundance: .
v_gene: TRBV7-2
d_gene: TRBD1
CDR3nt: TGTGCCAGCAGCCCCCAAGGGGGCCTGAACACTGAAGCTTTCTTT
CDR3aa: CASSPQGGLNTEAFF

j_gene: TRBJ1-4
abundance: .
v_gene: TRBV2
d_gene: .
CDR3nt: TGTGCCAGCAGTGAAGTCCGGGGGGCAACGGGTGAAAAACTGTTTTTT
CDR3aa: CASSEVRGATGEKLFF

j_gene: TRBJ1-5
abundance: .
v_gene: TRBV28
d_gene: .
CDR3nt: TGTGCCAGCAGCACCCAGACCAGGGTTGATCAGCCCCAGCATTTT
CDR3aa: CASSTQTRVDQPQHF

j_gene: TRBJ2-7
abundance: .
v_gene: TRBV30
d_gene: .
CDR3nt: TGTGCCTGGAGTGAGACAGGTGCAACCTACGAGCAGTACTTC
CDR3aa: CAWSETGATYEQYF

j_gene: TRBJ2-3
abundance: .
v_gene: TRBV5-1
d_gene: .
CDR3nt: TGCGCCAGCAGCTTGGCGGGTGGATACGATACGCAGTATTTT
CDR3aa: CASSLAGGYDTQYF

j_gene: TRBJ1-2
abundance: .
v_gene: TRBV14
d_gene: TRBD1
CDR3nt: TGTGCCAGCAGCCAAGAGCTGACAGGGGGCTCTGGCTACACCTTC
CDR3aa: CASSQELTGGSGYTF

j_gene: TRBJ2-1
abundance: few
v_gene: TRBV7-9
d_gene: .
CDR3nt: TGTGCCAGCAGCATTGGACTATCCTACAATGAGCAGTTCTTC
CDR3aa: CASSIGLSYNEQFF

j_gene: TRBJ2-5
abundance: .
v_gene: TRBV28
d_gene: TRBD2
CDR3nt: TGTGCCAGCAGTTTAGACTCGGGTAGCGGGAGAAGGAGTGAGACCCAGTACTTC
CDR3aa: CASSLDSGSGRRSETQYF

j_gene: TRBJ2-7
abundance: .
v_gene: TRBV7-2
d_gene: .
CDR3nt: TGTGCCAGCAGCTTCTCTCCGGGAGTGAACGAGGGCGAGCAGTACTTC
CDR3aa: CASSFSPGVNEGEQYF

j_gene: TRBJ2-7
abundance: .
v_gene: TRBV7-2
d_gene: TRBD2
CDR3nt: TGTGCCAGCAGCGACCTTGGGCGGGAGGCCCTGAACGAGCAGTACTTC
CDR3aa: CASSDLGREALNEQYF

j_gene: TRBJ1-3
abundance: few
v_gene: TRBV28
d_gene: .
CDR3nt: TGTGCCAGCAGTTTAAGCGGGGTTGGAAACACCATATATTTT
CDR3aa: CASSLSGVGNTIYF

j_gene: TRBJ2-7
abundance: .
v_gene: TRBV27
d_gene: .
CDR3nt: TGTGCCAGCAGGTCCGGGAGCGTTTACGAGCAGTACTTC
CDR3aa: CASRSGSVYEQYF

j_gene: TRBJ2-2
abundance: once
v_gene: TRBV7-9
d_gene: .
CDR3nt: TGTGCCAGCAGCCCCGGTTACGGGGTACCGGGTTCCGGGGAGCTGTTTTTT
CDR3aa: CASSPGYGVPGSGELFF

j_gene: TRBJ1-3
abundance: .
v_gene: TRBV5-1
d_gene: .
CDR3nt: TGCGCCAGCAGCTTGGACGGTGGGAGCTCTGGAAACACCATATATTTT
CDR3aa: CASSLDGGSSGNTIYF

j_gene: TRBJ2-5
abundance: once
v_gene: TRBV19
d_gene: .
CDR3nt: TGTGCCAGTAGTATAGCGGCTAGCTTGGGGGAGACCCAGTACTTC
CDR3aa: CASSIAASLGETQYF

j_gene: TRBJ1-6
abundance: few
v_gene: TRBV7-9
d_gene: TRBD1
CDR3nt: TGTTCCAGCAGCATACAGGGGAATTCACCCCTCCACTTT
CDR3aa: CSSSIQGNSPLHF

j_gene: TRBJ1-4
abundance: few
v_gene: TRBV6-6
d_gene: .
CDR3nt: TGTGCCAGCAGTTACAAAGGGGGAAATGAAAAACTGTTTTTT
CDR3aa: CASSYKGGNEKLFF